These T cell receptor beta chains were read from a single sample in a study of human T cells and chemical hapten exposure. TCRdb ran MiXCR on the RACE reads and lists one entry per CDR3 protein. The sample lists 100,000 to 150,000 distinct CDR3 sequences, roughly an eighth occurring once. The material sequenced was whole blood, taken in connection with sensitization to the hapten diphenylcyclopropenone (DPC). The receptors were sampled from a young man with alopecia areata. Some clones in this sample may be carry-over from other donors' samples. Each CDR3 is given with its conserved first and last residue. A D gene is named only where the DNA matches it firmly.

V gene	J gene	D gene	CDR3 protein
TRBV10-3	TRBJ1-6	TRBD1	CAIRGTGVNSPLHF
TRBV29-1	TRBJ2-6	TRBD2	CSVATSGGLAGANVLTF
TRBV14	TRBJ1-1	-	CASSPSFQGRTEAFF
TRBV7-6	TRBJ1-6	-	CASSLNAPSGPKSPLHF
TRBV6-2/TRBV6-3	TRBJ2-5	-	CASNVGRLQETQYF
TRBV6-4	TRBJ2-3	-	CASAGSTDTQYF
TRBV7-2	TRBJ2-2	-	CASMRDPGSGELFF
TRBV11-2	TRBJ2-1	TRBD2	CASSLAGTSGGSSYNEQFF
TRBV12-3/TRBV12-4	TRBJ2-3	-	CASSLTQQTMGLSLTDTQYF
TRBV7-6	TRBJ2-6	-	CASSLALRAGANVLTF
TRBV7-8	TRBJ2-1	-	CASSLRTTKPPNEQFF
TRBV10-3	TRBJ1-4	TRBD1	CAISEEGGDEKLFF
TRBV11-2	TRBJ2-7	-	CASSLVIGTYYEQYF
TRBV20-1	TRBJ2-3	TRBD1	CSAGGKGASSTDTQYF
TRBV7-2	TRBJ2-7	-	CASSLDSGRQDF
TRBV7-2	TRBJ2-3	-	CASSFKYTDTQYF
TRBV7-2	TRBJ2-7	-	CASSLRDPLYEQYF
TRBV12-3/TRBV12-4	TRBJ2-3	TRBD2	CCAGGRTDTQYF
TRBV11-2	TRBJ1-2	-	CASSLGHGGYGYTF
TRBV19	TRBJ1-5	-	CASSKTAGNQPQHF
TRBV7-7	TRBJ2-1	-	CASSLDRVDNEQFF
TRBV20-1	TRBJ2-7	TRBD2	CSASARDYSYEQYF
TRBV10-3	TRBJ1-6	-	CAISDRNNSPLHF
TRBV18	TRBJ1-1	TRBD1	CASSPEGAGNTEAFF
TRBV28	TRBJ2-1	TRBD2	CASSFEASGNNEQFF
TRBV19	TRBJ1-2	-	CASGRVLGGYTF
TRBV11-2	TRBJ2-7	-	CASRQIQGRPTEQYF
TRBV27	TRBJ1-5	-	CASSLQGYNQPQHF
TRBV12-3/TRBV12-4	TRBJ2-5	-	CASSPTRVRETQYF
TRBV11-2	TRBJ2-1	-	CASSFQTSYNEQFF
TRBV5-6	TRBJ2-5	TRBD1	CASSPYRGQRGQETQYF
TRBV6-5	TRBJ1-4	TRBD1	CASSYSSGTVPEKLFF
TRBV11-2	TRBJ2-7	-	CVSSTYEGYEQYF
TRBV5-4	TRBJ2-1	TRBD2	CASSFTGLAANNEQFF
TRBV4-3	TRBJ2-1	-	CASSQGITGNEQFF
TRBV6-2/TRBV6-3	TRBJ1-1	-	CASSWTRGVNTEAFF
TRBV6-1	TRBJ2-7	-	CASGFLGLGNYEQYF
TRBV21-1	TRBJ2-2	-	CGRLNTGELFF
TRBV6-5	TRBJ1-2	TRBD1	CASSYRNRGSYGYTF
TRBV11-2	TRBJ1-6	-	CASSPDITFSPLHF
TRBV6-5	TRBJ1-6	-	CASSYARGSPLHF
TRBV12-3/TRBV12-4	TRBJ1-5	-	CASSLSDPRKPQHF
TRBV5-1	TRBJ2-1	-	CASSISAPAYNEQFF
TRBV11-2	TRBJ1-2	-	CASSLDHGDYGYTF
TRBV5-1	TRBJ1-2	-	CASSRDEGAGGYTF
TRBV4-2	TRBJ2-5	-	CASSQDTSYETQYF
TRBV4-1	TRBJ1-6	-	CASSQEWVGSYNSPHHF
TRBV20-1	TRBJ1-6	-	CSAREGATANSPLHF